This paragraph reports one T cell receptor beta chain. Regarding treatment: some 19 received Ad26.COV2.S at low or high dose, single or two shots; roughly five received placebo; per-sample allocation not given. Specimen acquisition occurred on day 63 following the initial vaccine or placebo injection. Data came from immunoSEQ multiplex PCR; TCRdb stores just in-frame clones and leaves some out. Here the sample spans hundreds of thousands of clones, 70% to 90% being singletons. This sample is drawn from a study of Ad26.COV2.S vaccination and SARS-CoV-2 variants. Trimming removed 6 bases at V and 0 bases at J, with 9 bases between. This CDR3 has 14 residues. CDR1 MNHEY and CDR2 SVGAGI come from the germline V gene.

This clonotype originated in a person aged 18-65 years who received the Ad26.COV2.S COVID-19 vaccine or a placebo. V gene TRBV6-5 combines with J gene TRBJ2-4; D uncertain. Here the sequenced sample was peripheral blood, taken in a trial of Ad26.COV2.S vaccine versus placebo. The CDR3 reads CASRLGLAKNIQYF. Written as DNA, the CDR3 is TGTGCCAGCAGGCTAGGGTTAGCCAAAAACATTCAGTACTTC.